Listed here are 28 T cell receptor beta chains from one sample, sequenced in a study of T cell repertoires in cytomegalovirus infection (dated by TCRdb to the late 2010s). The data were produced on an Illumina HiSeq 1500. TCRdb took the public reads, trimmed them with fastp at Q25, ran MiXCR for clone calling and kept in-frame beta chains. Every CDR3 protein is listed once, alongside the most common genes and DNA of its rows. This sample holds more than 350,000 distinct CDR3 sequences; approximately 33% were observed only once. The top ten clonotypes cover around 15% of the sample. Sequenced material: PBMCs. The origin of the receptors is a human donor in good health (CMV status not recorded). Some clones in this sample may be carry-over from other donors' samples.

This clonotype was detected only a few times. With a much larger clone just one base away, this may be a read error. J is TRBJ2-5 and V is TRBV2; D is unresolved. Trimming took 6 bases from V and 0 from J, leaving 2 bases between them. The CDR3 has 11 residues. CDR1 and CDR2 (germline): SNHLY, FYNNEI. The CDR3 loop reads CASRYQETQYF. The CDR3 DNA sequence: TGTGCCAGCAGGTACCAAGAGACCCAGTACTTC. Supplemented by reference TRBV2 and TRBJ2-5, the full variable domain reads EPEVTQTPSHQVTQMGQEVILRCVPISNHLYFYWYRQILGQKVEFLVSFYNNEISEKSEIFDDQFSVERPDGSNFTLKIRSTKLEDSAMYFCASRYQETQYFGPGTRLLVL.

This clonotype appeared a few times. V and J are TRBV20-1 and TRBJ2-1; TRBD2 agrees at 12 bases. V shed 3 bases and J 4 bases; nucleotides not matched to a gene: 4. This CDR3 comprises 15 residues. Germline V CDR1 and CDR2: DFQATT, SNEGSKA (reference sequence). CDR3: CSASELAGGYNEQFF. Here the CDR3 DNA reads TGCAGTGCTAGTGAACTAGCGGGGGGTTACAATGAGCAGTTCTTC.

This clonotype came up many times. The rearrangement links TRBV6-1 to TRBJ1-1, with 9 bases identical to TRBD1. The CDR3 is 14 residues long. Trimming took 7 bases from V and 0 from J; bases not matched to a gene: 3. Germline-derived CDR1 and CDR2 are MNHNS and SASEGT. As DNA, the CDR3 is TGTGCCAGCACCCGGACAGGGGTGAACACTGAAGCTTTCTTT. Encoded protein: CASTRTGVNTEAFF.

This clonotype was detected many times. The chain has TRBV28 and TRBJ1-5; 9 bases fit TRBD1. CDR3 length: 14 amino acids. The germline V gene encodes CDR1 MDHEN and CDR2 SYDVKM. After removal of 6 bases from V and 7 bases from J, the junction contained 7 bases not matched to a gene. CDR3 coding DNA: TGTGCCAGCAGCCAGGGACAGGGATTCCAGCCCCAGCATTTT. It specifies CASSQGQGFQPQHF.

Notes on this clonotype: Possible read error: a much larger clone is one base away. The V gene is TRBV7-8, the J gene TRBJ2-5; weak D call: TRBD1 (5 bases). CDR3 size: 14 residues. Germline-derived CDR1 and CDR2 are SGHVS and FQNEAQ. Written as DNA, the CDR3 is TGTGCCAGCAGCTTAAATGAAGGGGCCGAGACCCACTACTTC. This translates into CASSLNEGAETHYF. The complete variable domain, with remaining parts taken from reference TRBV7-8 and TRBJ2-5, reads GAGVSQSPRYKVAKRGQDVALRCDPISGHVSLFWYQQALGQGPEFLTYFQNEAQLDKSGLPSDRFFAERPEGSVSTLKIQRTQQEDSAVYLCASSLNEGAETHYFGPGTRLLVL.

This clonotype was seen ten or more times. The chain is built from TRBV7-8 and TRBJ2-2; D unclear. Deletions cut 2 bases from V and 2 bases from J, with 18 bases between. Germline CDR1 and CDR2: SGHVS and FQNEAQ. The CDR3 consists of 18 residues. Here the CDR3 reads CASSLSPLRRQNTGELFF. CDR3 nucleotides: TGTGCCAGCAGCTTAAGTCCCTTGCGTCGGCAAAACACCGGGGAGCTGTTTTTT. The full variable domain, rest sourced from reference TRBV7-8 and TRBJ2-2, is GAGVSQSPRYKVAKRGQDVALRCDPISGHVSLFWYQQALGQGPEFLTYFQNEAQLDKSGLPSDRFFAERPEGSVSTLKIQRTQQEDSAVYLCASSLSPLRRQNTGELFFGEGSRLTVL.

This clonotype was detected only a few times. This sequence joins TRBV11-2 and TRBJ1-2; 9 bases are a match to TRBD1. Germline-derived CDR1 and CDR2 are SGHAT and FQNNGV. The CDR3 totals 17 residues. With V trimmed by 5 bases and J by 4 bases, 14 bases remained unmatched. The CDR3 region is CASSPGSSDRGIYGYTF. CDR3 DNA: TGTGCCAGCAGCCCGGGGAGCTCGGACAGGGGCATCTATGGCTACACCTTC.

This clonotype was counted between two and nine times. This chain joins TRBV10-2 and TRBJ1-5, with D perhaps matching TRBD1 (5 bases). From germline, CDR1 is WSHSY and CDR2 SAAADI. Trimming left V 3 bases short and J 9 bases short, with 6 bases between. The CDR3 is 11 amino acids. CDR3 sequence reads: CASSDGGPQHF. In nucleotides, the CDR3 is TGCGCCAGCAGTGACGGGGGGCCCCAGCATTTT.

The CDR3 DNA follows: TGTGCCAGCAGCTTAATTCTGGGGGGCCATGCAGATACGCAGTATTTT. Amino acid sequence: CASSLILGGHADTQYF. The chain has TRBV7-9 and TRBJ2-3; D is perhaps TRBD1 or TRBD2 (6 bases each). V lost 2 bases and J lost 4, with 16 bases in between. Germline-derived CDR1 and CDR2 are SEHNR and FQNEAQ (reference sequence). This CDR3 comprises 16 residues.

This clonotype appeared a few times. This chain connects TRBV12-3 or TRBV12-4 to TRBJ1-1, with D possibly TRBD1 on 6 matching bases. This CDR3 is 12 amino acids long. Trimming removed 5 bases from V and 7 bases from J, with 11 bases in between. The CDR3 protein is CASSQSTGEAFF. DNA of the CDR3: TGTGCCAGCAGTCAATCGACAGGTGAAGCTTTCTTT.

The CDR3: CSASRGGGTDTQYF. DNA for the CDR3: TGCAGTGCTAGTCGAGGGGGGGGCACAGATACGCAGTATTTT. The chain employs TRBV20-1 and TRBJ2-3; D is perhaps TRBD2 (7 bases). CDR1 is DFQATT and CDR2 is SNEGSKA in the germline V gene (reference sequence). There are 14 residues in the CDR3. Trimming removed 3 bases at V and 1 base at J, with 11 bases between.

This clonotype was found a few times. This chain links TRBV28 with TRBJ1-2; D gene unclear. V was cut by 2 bases and J by 4 bases, with 20 bases left in between. The CDR3 contains 17 residues. Germline lookup yields CDR1 MDHEN and CDR2 SYDVKM. The CDR3 sequence: CASSLRRGGGGRYGYTF. The CDR3, as DNA: TGTGCCAGCAGTTTACGTCGGGGAGGCGGCGGACGCTATGGCTACACCTTC.

The CDR3 sequence is CASSQDRDTISSDGYEQYF. Here the CDR3 DNA reads TGCGCCAGCAGCCAAGATCGGGACACCATCTCATCGGACGGCTACGAGCAGTACTTC. The gene calls are TRBV4-1 and TRBJ2-7, with D maybe TRBD1 (6 bases). The CDR3 consists of 19 residues. Deletions cut 0 bases from V and 3 bases from J, with 24 bases between. Germline assignment: CDR1 MGHRA and CDR2 YSYEKL.

The chain employs TRBV4-1 and TRBJ1-4, with 9 bases matching TRBD1. The junction had 13 bases not matched to a gene; V was cut back by 4 bases and J by 7 bases. Germline loops: CDR1 MGHRA, CDR2 YSYEKL. The CDR3 has 17 amino acids. CDR3 sequence (DNA): TGCGCCAGCAGCCCCCGGGACAGGGCCATTGGTACTGAAAAACTGTTTTTT. It is translated as CASSPRDRAIGTEKLFF.

This clonotype was seen a few times. This chain links TRBV10-2 with TRBJ2-3; TRBD2 matches at 9 bases. CDR1 and CDR2 from the germline V gene are WSHSY and SAAADI. The CDR3 has 17 residues. After removal of 4 bases from V and 6 bases from J, the junction contained 14 bases not matched to a gene. The CDR3 nucleotides read TGCGCCAGCAGTGTTAGCGGGAGCGGGGGGCCAGGGGATACGCAGTATTTT. Protein: CASSVSGSGGPGDTQYF.

This clonotype was seen only a few times. This chain links TRBV4-1 with TRBJ1-2; maybe TRBD1 (5 bases). Germline V gene data show CDR1 as MGHRA and CDR2 as YSYEKL. This CDR3 spans 12 amino acids. V lost 0 bases to trimming and J lost 14 bases, with 13 bases between them. In nucleotides, the CDR3 is TGCGCCAGCAGCCAAGATGGAGGCAGGGTGACCTTC. It translates to CASSQDGGRVTF.

The V and J genes are TRBV6-1 and TRBJ2-5, with TRBD2 matching 13 bases. This CDR3 is 14 amino acids long. Germline V gene sequence: CDR1 MNHNS, CDR2 SASEGT. V was pared by 3 bases and J by 9 bases, with 4 bases of the junction left unmatched. The CDR3 nucleotides are TGTGCCAGCAGTGAGGGACTAGCGGGGAGTCCCCAGTACTTC. It codes for CASSEGLAGSPQYF.

The chain couples TRBV6-6 to TRBJ2-7; no firm D call. The germline V and J ends were trimmed by 0 bases and 4 bases, with 22 bases remaining between them. From germline, CDR1 is MNHNY and CDR2 SVGAGI (reference sequence). The CDR3 covers 18 residues. CDR3 sequence reads: CASSYSRPGNSKGYEQYF. The CDR3, as DNA: TGTGCCAGCAGTTACTCGAGACCTGGAAACAGTAAGGGTTACGAGCAGTACTTC.

This clonotype was picked up a small number of times. This chain connects TRBV5-1 to TRBJ1-1; D not resolved. This CDR3 has 16 residues. Germline V CDR1 and CDR2: SGHRS, YFSETQ. V was clipped by 9 bases and J by 1 base, with 22 bases between them. In nucleotides, the CDR3 is TGCGCCACCCGGGCGGAGGAAGATGTTAAGAACACTGAAGCTTTCTTT. This encodes CATRAEEDVKNTEAFF.

This clonotype has only a few counts. This rearrangement joins TRBV5-1 to TRBJ1-4; TRBD1 matches at 8 bases. The germline V gene has CDR1 SGHRS and CDR2 YFSETQ. V lost 4 bases to trimming and J lost 3 bases; unmatched junction nucleotides: 2. The CDR3 sequence is 14 residues long. Here the CDR3 DNA reads TGCGCCAGCAGCGCGGGACAGGCTAATGAAAAACTGTTTTTT. It is translated as CASSAGQANEKLFF.

This clonotype was seen only once. The rearrangement links TRBV14 to TRBJ2-7, with D perhaps matching TRBD1 (6 bases). CDR1 and CDR2 (germline): SGHDN, FVKESK. The V end was cut by 3 bases, the J end by 3 bases, with 12 bases between. The CDR3 has 14 amino acids. The DNA of the CDR3 is TGTGCCAGCAGCCACAGACAGGCCCTCTACGAGCAGTACTTC. Translated, it gives CASSHRQALYEQYF.

This clonotype was seen many times. The rearrangement links TRBV7-2 to TRBJ2-3; 12 bases match TRBD2. CDR3 length equals 17 residues. The junction had 10 bases not matched to a gene; V was cut back by 3 bases and J by 6 bases. Germline-derived CDR1 and CDR2 are SGHTA and FQGNSA. The CDR3 protein is CASSFLRLAGAGDTQYF. The CDR3 bases are TGTGCCAGCAGCTTCCTTCGACTAGCGGGGGCGGGGGATACGCAGTATTTT.

This clonotype showed up many times. The V gene is TRBV11-2, the J gene TRBJ1-1; D is unresolved. Trimming shortened V by 0 bases and J by 1 base, and 12 bases separated the two germline ends. Germline V gene lookup returns CDR1 SGHAT and CDR2 FQNNGV. CDR3 size: 16 residues. The CDR3: CASSLEFGSRNTEAFF. The CDR3 nucleotides are TGTGCCAGCAGCTTAGAGTTTGGCAGTAGGAACACTGAAGCTTTCTTT.

The rearrangement links TRBV18 to TRBJ1-2; the match to TRBD1 covers 7 bases. The germline V gene has CDR1 KGHSH and CDR2 LQKENI. V trimming: 3 bases; J trimming: 5 bases; junction bases outside the gene matches: 3. This CDR3 has 13 residues. This CDR3 reads CASSPDREYGYTF. The DNA of the CDR3 is TGTGCCAGCTCACCCGACAGGGAATATGGCTACACCTTC.

The rearrangement joins TRBV20-1 to TRBJ1-6; 8 bases line up with TRBD1. J gave up 14 bases and V 5 bases, and 11 bases lay outside the gene matches. The CDR3 has 13 amino acids. Germline V gene lookup returns CDR1 DFQATT and CDR2 SNEGSKA (reference sequence). CDR3 sequence reads: CSAGGQVESALHF. The CDR3 DNA sequence: TGCAGTGCTGGGGGACAGGTGGAATCGGCCCTCCACTTT.

The rearrangement joins TRBV6-2 or TRBV6-3 to TRBJ2-7; maybe TRBD1 (6 bases). V gave up 5 bases and J gave up 5 bases, with 16 bases separating them. The germline CDR1 and CDR2 sequences are MNHEY and SVGEGT. The CDR3 totals 14 residues. The CDR3 loop reads CASSRQEAFHEQYF. CDR3 nucleotide sequence: TGTGCCAGCAGTCGACAGGAGGCATTCCACGAGCAGTACTTC.

This chain connects TRBV4-2 to TRBJ2-6; a possible D gene is TRBD1 (5 bases). The germline gives CDR1 LGHNA, CDR2 YNFKEQ. The CDR3 is 16 residues long. Trimming shortened V by 0 bases and J by 3 bases, and 9 bases separated the two germline ends. The CDR3 DNA reads as TGTGCCAGCAGCCAAGAAAGGACAAGTGGGGCCAACGTCCTGACTTTC. Amino acid sequence: CASSQERTSGANVLTF.

Many counts were recorded for this clonotype. The gene calls are TRBV12-3 or TRBV12-4 and TRBJ2-1; the D call may be TRBD1 or TRBD2 (5 bases each). Trimming shortened V by 4 bases and J by 7 bases, and 17 bases separated the two germline ends. The CDR3 covers 15 residues. The CDR3 reads CASSYTGTPGNEQFF. The CDR3 bases are TGTGCCAGCAGTTATACCGGGACCCCTGGGAATGAGCAGTTCTTC.